Each of the 9 T cell receptor beta chains below was sequenced from the same sample in a study of T cell responses to AZD1222 COVID-19 vaccine. Libraries were prepared by immunoSEQ multiplex PCR; TCRdb keeps only in-frame clonotypes and omits some of them. The sample lists fewer than 250,000 clones, approximately 92% seen once, with about 1.2% in the top ten. Sequences were derived from peripheral blood, sampled on day 0 of AZD1222 vaccination. Receptors originate from an adult in good health.

The rearrangement links TRBV27 to TRBJ2-7; no clear D. The germline gives CDR1 MNHEY, CDR2 SMNVEV (reference sequence). The CDR3 spans 13 residues. V lost 1 base to trimming and J lost 2 bases, with 6 bases between them. CDR3 residues: CASSLLPPYEQYF. The CDR3 DNA sequence: TGTGCCAGCAGTTTATTACCGCCCTACGAGCAGTACTTC.

The gene calls are TRBV10-3 and TRBJ1-6; a weak D match, TRBD1 (5 bases). CDR1 and CDR2 from the germline V gene are ENHRY and SYGVKD. There are 12 residues in the CDR3. The V and J ends lost 6 bases and 5 bases respectively, with 5 bases between them. The CDR3 sequence: CAIRGDNSPLHF. The CDR3 nucleotides read TGTGCCATCAGAGGGGATAATTCACCCCTCCACTTT.

This clone was seen once. The V call is TRBV4-2, the J call TRBJ1-6; possibly TRBD1 for D (6 bases). The CDR3 contains 15 residues. The V and J ends lost 4 bases and 5 bases respectively, with 12 bases between them. CDR1 is LGHNA and CDR2 is YNFKEQ in the germline V gene. The CDR3 loop reads CASSRAQGDNSPLHF. As DNA, the CDR3 is TGTGCCAGCAGCCGAGCACAGGGAGATAATTCACCCCTCCACTTT.

This chain links TRBV3-1 (or the pseudogene TRBV3-2) with TRBJ2-3; no firm D call. Germline CDR1 and CDR2: LGHDT and YNNKEL (reference sequence). The CDR3 length is 13 residues. V lost 0 bases and J 4 bases, leaving 5 bases between the germline ends. The CDR3 spells CASSQDASDTQYF. CDR3 nucleotides: TGTGCCAGCAGCCAAGACGCGTCAGATACGCAGTATTTT.

A note on this clone: The same CDR3 also results from other DNA sequences found in this sample. The genes are TRBV12-3 or TRBV12-4 and TRBJ2-3, with D perhaps matching TRBD2 (5 bases). This CDR3 spans 13 amino acids. Trimming removed 6 bases from V and 0 bases from J, with 7 bases in between. The CDR3 nucleotides are TGTGCCAGCAGCCGGACTAGCACAGATACGCAGTATTTT. Its protein product is CASSRTSTDTQYF.

This chain connects TRBV29-1 to TRBJ1-2, with D maybe TRBD1 (6 bases). This CDR3 region has 11 residues. V was shortened by 6 bases and J by 8 bases, with 13 bases between the two germline ends. The V gene's germline CDR1 is SQVTM and CDR2 ANQGSEA. CDR3 nucleotide sequence: TGCAGCGTGACCGGGGGGCGAGGCTACACCTTC. Its protein product is CSVTGGRGYTF.

This chain joins TRBV10-3 and TRBJ1-3; D call uncertain. The CDR3 sequence is 15 residues long. The V and J ends lost 3 bases and 3 bases respectively, with 12 bases between them. Germline V gene sequence: CDR1 ENHRY, CDR2 SYGVKD. The CDR3 loop is CAISEGQIDGNTIYF. In DNA, the CDR3 is TGTGCCATCAGTGAAGGGCAGATCGATGGAAACACCATATATTTT.

The gene calls are TRBV18 and TRBJ1-2, with D unclear. The CDR3 covers 14 residues. The V end was cut by 0 bases, the J end by 4 bases, with 9 bases between. Germline assignment: CDR1 KGHSH and CDR2 LQKENI. CDR3 DNA: TGTGCCAGCTCACCACCCACTCTCGGCTATGGCTACACCTTC. It is translated as CASSPPTLGYGYTF. Full variable domain (missing parts from reference TRBV18 and TRBJ1-2): NAGVMQNPRHLVRRRGQEARLRCSPMKGHSHVYWYRQLPEEGLKFMVYLQKENIIDESGMPKERFSAEFPKEGPSILRIQQVVRGDSAAYFCASSPPTLGYGYTFGSGTRLTVV.

As for this clone: The same CDR3 can be traced to other DNA sequences in this sample. The chain employs TRBV27 and TRBJ1-5; the match to TRBD1 covers 8 bases. CDR1 MNHEY and CDR2 SMNVEV come from the germline V gene (reference sequence). J gave up 1 base and V 5 bases, and 4 bases lay outside the gene matches. This CDR3 is 15 amino acids long. CDR3 protein: CASSPRTGSNQPQHF. In DNA form, the CDR3 reads TGTGCCAGCAGTCCTCGGACAGGGAGCAATCAGCCCCAGCATTTT.